This entry lists 2 T cell receptor beta chains sequenced from one sample in a study of cytomegalovirus exposure and HLA in healthy donors. PCR used 60 Vbeta primers and 13 Jbeta primers. Clones were sequenced by immunoSEQ multiplex PCR, and TCRdb holds only the in-frame ones, with some missing. The sample records about 200,000 clones, 65% to 90% being singletons. The sequenced sample was PBMCs. The receptors originated from a young woman in good health and CMV-seronegative.

V and J are TRBV15 and TRBJ2-5; TRBD1 aligns across 8 bases. This CDR3 spans 15 amino acids. The junction had 6 bases not matched to a gene; V was cut back by 2 bases and J by 4 bases. CDR1 and CDR2 from the germline V gene are LNHNV and YYDKDF (reference sequence). CDR3 in amino acids: CATSRSPTGAETQYF. In DNA, the CDR3 is TGTGCCACCAGCAGATCACCGACAGGGGCAGAGACCCAGTACTTC.

The chain uses TRBV2 and TRBJ2-2; 12 bases agree with TRBD1. J was trimmed by 6 bases and V by 7 bases; bases with no gene match: 6. CDR3 length: 15 residues. Germline V CDR1 and CDR2: SNHLY, FYNNEI. The CDR3 sequence is CASMRDRGRPGELFF. CDR3 DNA: TGTGCCAGCATGAGGGACAGGGGGCGCCCCGGGGAGCTGTTTTTT.